Following are 22 T cell receptor beta chains from one sample sequenced in a study of blood T cell repertoires in COVID-19. Assay used: immunoSEQ multiplex PCR; TCRdb lists only in-frame clones, some missing. This table holds under 80,000 clones, approximately 80% found once. Sequenced material: peripheral blood. Source of these receptors: a woman at least 80 years old with active or convalescent COVID-19.

The chain is built from TRBV10-3 and TRBJ2-1, with TRBD2 matching over 11 bases. This CDR3 has 15 amino acids. CDR1 is ENHRY and CDR2 is SYGVKD in the germline V gene. V trimming: 6 bases; J trimming: 9 bases; junction bases outside the gene matches: 10. The CDR3 is CAIRTGTSGLGEQFF. Written as DNA, the CDR3 is TGTGCCATCAGGACCGGGACTAGCGGACTTGGTGAGCAGTTCTTC.

This chain connects TRBV30 to TRBJ1-4; 8 nucleotides align to TRBD1. Germline CDR1 GTSNPN, CDR2 SVGIG (reference sequence). This CDR3 contains 11 residues. Trimming removed 6 bases from V and 8 bases from J; junction bases left unmatched: 2. CDR3 DNA sequence: TGTGCCTGCCGGGACAGGGAAAAACTGTTTTTT. Translation gives CACRDREKLFF.

The chain combines TRBV18 with TRBJ1-2; D unclear. Per the germline V gene, CDR1 is KGHSH and CDR2 is LQKENI. This CDR3 has 15 amino acids. V was cut by 0 bases and J by 5 bases, with 13 bases left in between. The CDR3 nucleotides read TGTGCCAGCTCACCACCGACAACCTCCGTTTATGGCTACACCTTC. Its protein product is CASSPPTTSVYGYTF.

The chain joins TRBV28 to TRBJ1-2; D might be TRBD1 (6 bases). Looked up from germline, CDR1 is MDHEN and CDR2 is SYDVKM. With 6 bases removed from V and 1 base from J, the gap between germline ends came to 12 bases. The CDR3 contains 14 residues. The CDR3 is CASRFDRLNYGYTF. Here the CDR3 DNA reads TGTGCCAGCAGATTTGACAGGCTTAACTATGGCTACACCTTC.

The chain joins TRBV7-2 to TRBJ2-5, with 7 bases that match TRBD1. Germline V gives CDR1 SGHTA, CDR2 FQGNSA. Trimming at V came to 3 bases and at J to 4 bases, leaving 5 bases not matched to a gene. This CDR3 is built from 14 residues. As DNA, the CDR3 is TGTGCCAGCAGCTTTCAAGGGGGCTTAGAGACCCAGTACTTC. Translated, it gives CASSFQGGLETQYF. The full variable domain, completed using reference TRBV7-2 and TRBJ2-5, is GAGVSQSPSNKVTEKGKDVELRCDPISGHTALYWYRQSLGQGLEFLIYFQGNSAPDKSGLPSDRFSAERTGGSVSTLTIQRTQQEDSAVYLCASSFQGGLETQYFGPGTRLLVL.

This chain uses TRBV4-2 with TRBJ2-3; 7 nucleotides agree with TRBD1. The CDR3 totals 16 residues. Trimming removed 4 bases from V and 1 base from J; junction bases left unmatched: 8. Germline CDR1 LGHNA, CDR2 YNFKEQ. CDR3 protein: CASSPTDGTGTDTQYF. The CDR3 DNA reads as TGTGCCAGCAGCCCCACTGACGGGACAGGCACAGATACGCAGTATTTT.

The chain couples TRBV4-1 to TRBJ1-4; maybe TRBD1 (5 bases). The CDR3 is 13 residues long. The germline CDR1 and CDR2 sequences are MGHRA and YSYEKL. Trimming took 1 base from V and 7 from J, leaving 7 bases between them. The DNA for the CDR3 is TGCGCCAGCAGCCAAGGGGGGGTTGAAAAACTGTTTTTT. It is translated as CASSQGGVEKLFF.

The chain joins TRBV28 to TRBJ1-2, with 7 bases that match TRBD1. The V segment lost 7 bases and the J segment 12 bases; nucleotides outside the gene matches: 8. This CDR3 comprises 11 residues. CDR1 and CDR2 from the germline V gene are MDHEN and SYDVKM. CDR3 DNA: TGTGCCAGCACGAAAGGGGGCGGGGACACCTTC. Amino acids: CASTKGGGDTF.

J is TRBJ2-7 and V is TRBV5-5; perhaps TRBD2 as D (6 bases). Deletions cut 10 bases from V and 3 bases from J, with 17 bases between. The length of the CDR3 is 13 residues. CDR1 is SGHKS and CDR2 is YYEKEE in the germline V gene (reference sequence). CDR3 DNA: TGTGCCTCGCGGAAGGTCGGGAGCTACGAGCAGTACTTC. Encoded protein: CASRKVGSYEQYF. Based on the CDR3 plus reference TRBV5-5 and TRBJ2-7, the full variable domain is DAGVTQSPTHLIKTRGQQVTLRCSPISGHKSVSWYQQVLGQGPQFIFQYYEKEERGRGNFPDRFSARQFPNYSSELNVNALLLGDSALYLCASRKVGSYEQYFGPGTRLTVT.

The chain recombines TRBV4-1 with TRBJ2-5, with 7 bases fitting TRBD1. Trimming removed 1 base from V and 2 bases from J; junction bases left unmatched: 7. The germline CDR1 and CDR2 sequences are MGHRA and YSYEKL. CDR3 length: 16 residues. The CDR3 loop is CASSQGGQARQETQYF. For the CDR3, the DNA is TGCGCCAGCAGCCAAGGAGGACAGGCGCGACAAGAGACCCAGTACTTC.

The chain carries TRBV19 and TRBJ2-3; 8 bases agree with TRBD1. Germline V gives CDR1 LNHDA, CDR2 SQIVND (reference sequence). V lost 5 bases to trimming and J lost 5 bases; unmatched junction nucleotides: 6. The CDR3 totals 14 residues. CDR3 amino acids: CASSPRTGLDTQYF. The CDR3 DNA is TGTGCCAGTAGTCCAAGGACAGGGTTAGATACGCAGTATTTT.

The rearrangement joins TRBV30 to TRBJ2-3, with 9 bases fitting TRBD1. CDR3 length: 18 residues. Per the germline V gene, CDR1 is GTSNPN and CDR2 is SVGIG (reference sequence). V lost 2 bases, J lost 4 bases, and 16 bases stayed unmatched. The chain's CDR3 is CAWSLKTGTGRKADTQYF. Here the CDR3 DNA reads TGTGCCTGGAGTCTTAAGACCGGGACAGGGAGGAAGGCAGATACGCAGTATTTT.

The table lists this clone with many counts. The J gene is TRBJ2-1, the V gene TRBV19, with D perhaps matching TRBD1 (6 bases). From germline, CDR1 is LNHDA and CDR2 SQIVND (reference sequence). V was clipped by 5 bases and J by 7 bases, with 15 bases between them. The CDR3 is 14 residues long. In nucleotides, the CDR3 is TGTGCCAGTAGTGTGAACAGGGTAGGTAATGAGCAGTTCTTC. Encoded protein: CASSVNRVGNEQFF. Together with reference TRBV19 and TRBJ2-1, the CDR3 gives the full variable domain: DGGITQSPKYLFRKEGQNVTLSCEQNLNHDAMYWYRQDPGQGLRLIYYSQIVNDFQKGDIAEGYSVSREKKESFPLTVTSAQKNPTAFYLCASSVNRVGNEQFFGPGTRLTVL.

The gene calls are TRBV11-3 and TRBJ1-1; 9 bases fit TRBD1. After removal of 8 bases from V and 9 bases from J, the junction contained 13 bases not matched to a gene. This CDR3 is built from 14 residues. CDR1 is SGHNT, CDR2 YENEEA, per germline. CDR3 sequence reads: CASRNTGGSRQAFF. For the CDR3, the DNA is TGTGCCAGCCGAAACACAGGGGGCAGTCGACAAGCTTTCTTT. Full variable domain (rest looked up from reference TRBV11-3 and TRBJ1-1): EAGVVQSPRYKIIEKKQPVAFWCNPISGHNTLYWYLQNLGQGPELLIRYENEEAVDDSQLPKDRFSAERLKGVDSTLKIQPAELGDSAVYLCASRNTGGSRQAFFGQGTRLTVV.

This clone is a singleton in its sample. The CDR3: CASSLGLAGHNEQFF. Here the CDR3 DNA reads TGTGCCAGCAGCTTAGGTCTAGCGGGACACAATGAGCAGTTCTTC. The V gene is TRBV7-7, the J gene TRBJ2-1; the match to TRBD2 covers 9 bases. Trimming took 1 base from V and 5 from J; bases not matched to a gene: 3. The CDR3 extends over 15 amino acids. The germline gives CDR1 SSHAT, CDR2 FNYEAQ (reference sequence).

The table lists this clone with a few counts. In DNA, the CDR3 is TGTGCCAGCAGCGACTACAGGGATCTCAATGAAAAACTGTTTTTT. It encodes CASSDYRDLNEKLFF. The rearrangement joins TRBV7-8 to TRBJ1-4; tentatively, D is TRBD1 (6 bases). V was cut by 5 bases and J by 5 bases, with 15 bases left in between. CDR1 is SGHVS and CDR2 is FQNEAQ in the germline V gene. This CDR3 region has 15 residues.

The CDR3 spells CASSRSGSGGNQPQHF. In DNA, the CDR3 is TGTGCCAGCAGTCGTTCCGGGTCAGGGGGCAATCAGCCCCAGCATTTT. The V and J genes are TRBV6-2 or TRBV6-3 and TRBJ1-5; D may be TRBD1 (6 bases). In germline, CDR1 is MNHEY, CDR2 SVGEGT. The germline V and J ends were trimmed by 5 bases and 2 bases, with 16 bases remaining between them. This CDR3 comprises 16 residues.

This clone was found a few times. This chain uses TRBV24-1 with TRBJ2-1; 9 nucleotides match TRBD1. This CDR3 contains 14 residues. Per the germline V gene, CDR1 is KGHDR and CDR2 is SFDVKD. Unmatched junction bases numbered 1, after V lost 7 bases and J lost 1 base. The chain's CDR3 is CATRGQGSYNEQFF. CDR3 nucleotide sequence: TGTGCCACCAGGGGACAGGGATCCTACAATGAGCAGTTCTTC.

The J gene is TRBJ2-2, the V gene TRBV11-1, with D perhaps matching TRBD1 (6 bases). The germline V gene encodes CDR1 SGHAT and CDR2 FQDESV (reference sequence). V gave up 5 bases and J gave up 1 base, with 11 bases separating them. There are 15 residues in the CDR3. CDR3 sequence reads: CASSPRGLNTGELFF. CDR3 in DNA: TGTGCCAGCAGCCCAAGGGGGTTGAACACCGGGGAGCTGTTTTTT.

The CDR3 DNA reads TGTGCCAGCAGCCAATCTAGCGTTAGCACAGATACGCAGTATTTT. It translates to CASSQSSVSTDTQYF. This chain connects TRBV3-1 (or the pseudogene TRBV3-2) to TRBJ2-3, with D possibly TRBD2 on 6 matching bases. The CDR3 loop spans 15 amino acids. CDR1 is LGHDT and CDR2 is YNNKEL in the germline V gene (reference sequence). Trimming removed 2 bases at V and 0 bases at J, with 9 bases between.

This chain links TRBV6-6 with TRBJ2-1, with 7 bases identical to TRBD1. The V gene's germline CDR1 is MNHNY and CDR2 SVGAGI (reference sequence). There are 15 residues in the CDR3. Germline trimming cut 5 bases from V and 0 bases from J; bases unmatched to any gene: 4. This CDR3 is CASSQQGSSYNEQFF. The CDR3 nucleotides read TGTGCCAGCAGTCAACAGGGGAGCTCCTACAATGAGCAGTTCTTC.

The chain joins TRBV5-6 to TRBJ1-6, with 8 positions matching TRBD1. Germline assignment: CDR1 SGHDT and CDR2 YYEEEE. The CDR3 sequence is 14 residues long. The trim removed 4 bases at V and 6 bases at J, leaving 3 bases unmatched. The CDR3: CASSPDRANSPLHF. In DNA, the CDR3 is TGTGCCAGCAGCCCGGACAGGGCTAATTCACCCCTCCACTTT.